This T cell receptor beta chain was sequenced during a study of PD-L1 blockade in urothelial cancer. Background on the study: Males with bladder-origin urothelial cancer constituted about nine tenths of the roughly 29 patients. Blood was evaluated 3 weeks (second dose) and 6 weeks after therapy began.

Broader study findings: Pretreatment peripheral blood TCR clonality that fell below the median predicted better survival among the patients studied.

Measured with immunoSEQ multiplex PCR; TCRdb has only the in-frame clones, and not every one. The table lists tens of thousands of clones, around 86% of them singletons, with approximately 16% in the top ten. Concerning this clone: Its antigen is not identified.

The specimen comprised PBMCs, sampled around atezolizumab (anti-PD-L1) treatment. The receptor's source is a man in his sixties with urothelial cancer.

The DNA of the CDR3 is TGTGCCAGCAGTGAATCGATGGACAAACGGTATGAGCAGTTCTTC. The encoded protein is CASSESMDKRYEQFF. This rearrangement joins TRBV6-1 to TRBJ2-1; D is perhaps TRBD1 (5 bases). Trimming took 2 bases from V and 8 from J, leaving 16 bases between them. CDR3 length equals 15 residues. Per the germline V gene, CDR1 is MNHNS and CDR2 is SASEGT.